This T cell receptor beta chain was documented in a study of T-cell reconstitution after alpha-beta-depleted transplantation in children. Regarding the study as a whole: Approximately two months post-transplant, alpha-beta T cells reportedly originated from several hundred expanded graft clones. Fresh T-cell production supplied most of the T-cell counts and diversity seen one year after transplant.

Preparation of the TCRbeta library used unique molecular identifiers. TCRdb ran MiXCR on the PCR reads and lists one entry per CDR3 protein. The table shows 700,000 or so distinct CDR3 sequences, with roughly 13% occurring only once. The germline CDR1 and CDR2 sequences are MDHEN and SYDVKM. Trimming took 6 bases from V and 1 from J; bases not matched to a gene: 3. CDR3 size: 15 residues. This clonotype was counted at least ten times. Its target is unknown. The chain has TRBV28 and TRBJ2-1, with 10 bases fitting TRBD1. The input for sequencing was PBMCs, taken before TCRalphabeta/CD19-depleted stem cell transplant. This TCR derives from a girl aged 2-10 years with congenital amegakaryocytic thrombocytopenia, due to receive a stem cell transplant. The CDR3 sequence: CASRTGGTSYNEQFF. For the CDR3, the DNA is TGTGCCAGCAGGACAGGGGGCACGTCCTACAATGAGCAGTTCTTC.